These T cell receptor beta chains were read from a single sample in a study of shared clonotypes between healthy human individuals. The assay was immunoSEQ multiplex PCR, and TCRdb's table has in-frame clones only and misses some. In the table there are approximately 530,000 clones, around 96% of which are singletons. Source material: naive CD4+ T cells sorted from blood. The receptor source for this set is a woman in her twenties or thirties in good health. Both conserved end residues are part of each CDR3. D genes are given only for firm matches.

d_gene | j_gene | v_gene | CDR3aa
TRBD2 | TRBJ2-7 | TRBV4-2 | CASSQGPSGPRGGEQYF
- | TRBJ2-3 | TRBV30 | CACVRREPGGHINTQYF
- | TRBJ1-2 | TRBV10-3 | CAISSPYGGEGYGYTF
- | TRBJ2-7 | TRBV5-1 | CASSPGTPSIEQYF
TRBD1 | TRBJ2-1 | TRBV7-9 | CASSLAQFRRDSYNEQFF
TRBD2 | TRBJ2-7 | TRBV28 | CASSLRAGLAAIVGVGEQYF
- | TRBJ2-1 | TRBV5-1 | CASSFGGRNNEQFF
- | TRBJ1-2 | TRBV6-6 | CASSMTEYYGYTF
- | TRBJ1-2 | TRBV6-5 | CASSYVSSQLGGYTF
TRBD2 | TRBJ2-1 | TRBV10-3 | CAIRELAGPYNEQFF
TRBD2 | TRBJ2-5 | TRBV6-1 | CASSGGLAGGRETQYF
- | TRBJ2-5 | TRBV5-1 | CATHPGQEGETQYF
- | TRBJ2-7 | TRBV15 | CATSREASSYEQYF
- | TRBJ1-2 | TRBV19 | CASSIEGTPTNYGYTF
TRBD1 | TRBJ2-1 | TRBV29-1 | CSVSGTGYNEQFF
TRBD1 | TRBJ1-4 | TRBV29-1 | CSFTGVATNEKLFF
TRBD2 | TRBJ2-2 | TRBV29-1 | CSVEGLAGGTGELFF
- | TRBJ1-5 | TRBV6-5 | CASSGTRGNQSQHF
- | TRBJ1-1 | TRBV28 | CASSFPGARNTEAFF
- | TRBJ1-1 | TRBV6-6 | CASSYSGATEAFF
TRBD1 | TRBJ2-1 | TRBV5-1 | CASSFDRADNNEQFF
- | TRBJ2-7 | TRBV30 | CAWSVTALGLYF
- | TRBJ2-1 | TRBV5-4 | CASSLQGSSYNEQFF
TRBD2 | TRBJ2-1 | TRBV28 | CASSLGGRAHEQFF
TRBD1 | TRBJ2-7 | TRBV6-5 | CASSPRTGTYEQYF
- | TRBJ1-4 | TRBV28 | CASKGELLEKLFF